The clone carrying this TCR beta chain is labeled medium-sized. The antigen remains undetermined. Repertoires were generated with immunoSEQ multiplex PCR, while TCRdb's copy carries only in-frame clones and drops some. The sample records about 14,000 clones, about 44% being singletons. The CDR3 has 13 amino acids. The V gene lost 0 bases and the J gene lost 6 bases, with 6 bases spanning the gap. CDR1 and CDR2 (germline): WNHNN, SYGVQD (reference sequence). The sample comes from a study of neoadjuvant anti-PD-1 for oral cavity cancer. Points from the study as a whole: Pretreatment Treg/Th17 ratio correlated inversely with post-treatment tumor clonality. Greater tumor shrinkage accompanied bigger post-treatment sizes of preexisting clones.

Time point given: after neoadjuvant nivolumab, at surgical resection. Stage II-IVA oral cavity squamous cell carcinoma was new and untreated by systemic or radiation therapy. The TCR was taken from a person aged 40 to 85 with oral cavity squamous cell carcinoma. This sample comprised tumor tissue, obtained after nivolumab (anti-PD-1) treatment. The chain joins TRBV10-1 to TRBJ1-5, with unresolved D. CDR3: CASSESTSQPQHF. The CDR3 coding sequence is TGCGCCAGCAGTGAGTCGACTAGTCAGCCCCAGCATTTT.